This T cell receptor (beta chain) was found in a study of blood T cell repertoires in COVID-19 (TCRdb year 2020). Broadly, across the study: Collaborator samples came from the United States, Italy and Spain and covered acute and convalescent phases of COVID-19. The material from the prospective study consisted of cDNA or gDNA derived from T cells, B-cell-depleted T cells, or PBMCs. The dataset comprised deeply sampled blood TCRbeta repertoires from subjects exposed to, actively infected with, or recovered from COVID-19. The repertoires were released in a freely available public database intended as a resource for research on the immune response to SARS-CoV-2. The samples were drawn from two sources: the first 160 participants of the ongoing ImmuneRACE study, and 950 to 1,500 subjects contributed by 6 global collaborators. Nearly every sample came with metadata listing a de-identified subject ID, COVID-19 status, age in years and sex. Where available, HLA class I and class II types were obtained from metadata supplied by the sample provider rather than from assay-based typing.

The immunoSEQ Assay, a bias-controlled multiplex PCR, was used to amplify TCRbeta CDR3 regions from genomic DNA. Concerning the study's data processing: Nucleated cell counts per sample were estimated from amplification of reference gene primers within the assay. To quantify the absolute abundance of each unique TCRbeta CDR3 rearrangement, sequence reads were collapsed and filtered. For each sample, productive Simpson clonality was calculated as the square root of Simpson's diversity index across productive rearrangements. This is the immuneACCESS table as TCRdb keeps it, with only in-frame sequences that have V and J called. A part of the clones is gone; compared with another copy, unresolved V genes explain less than half, and the rest is unexplained. That table furnishes V, J and clone size, whereas the DNA furnished D and trimming. In all, the sample holds about 200,000 clones, and roughly 85% of those were seen once. The ten biggest clones cover roughly 2.2% of the sample.

Study-wide conclusions, independent of this receptor: The amount of clinical and demographic metadata varied by source and participant and was provided uncurated.

V is clipped by 6 bases and J by 4 bases, and the sequence between their germline boundaries is 12 bases long. CDR3 length: 13 amino acids, cysteine to phenylalanine. Only the CDR3 DNA stays, 39 bases, in frame from base 1. In the germline V gene, CDR1 corresponds to ENHRY and CDR2 to SYGVKD. This clone was seen a few times. The specificity of this receptor is unknown. No quality values exist for individual bases; no much larger clone is one base distant. One collaborating source in Seattle enrolled patients during active infection and followed them longitudinally through the course of disease. Collaborating institutions collected whole blood in K2EDTA tubes following their own protocols. Collaborator samples were shipped for TCRbeta analysis as frozen whole blood, isolated PBMCs, or DNA extracted from either sample type.

The specimen was peripheral blood. The receptor was isolated from a woman between 65 and 79 years old with COVID-19, enrolled during active disease. In this chain, TRBV10-3 is recombined with TRBJ1-2, and the D gene may be TRBD1, 6 bases matching. The CDR3 loop reads CAISSGTPYGYTF. The DNA is TGTGCCATCAGCTCCGGGACACCCTATGGCTACACCTTC.